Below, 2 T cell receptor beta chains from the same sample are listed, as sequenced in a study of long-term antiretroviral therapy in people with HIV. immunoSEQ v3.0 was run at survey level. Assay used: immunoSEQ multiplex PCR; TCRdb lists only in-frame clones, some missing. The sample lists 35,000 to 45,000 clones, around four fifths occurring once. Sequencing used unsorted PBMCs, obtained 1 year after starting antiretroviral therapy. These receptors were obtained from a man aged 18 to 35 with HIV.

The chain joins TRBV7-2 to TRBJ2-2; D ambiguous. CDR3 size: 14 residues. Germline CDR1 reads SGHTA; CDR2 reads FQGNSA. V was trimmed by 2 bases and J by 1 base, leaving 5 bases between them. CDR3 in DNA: TGTGCCAGCAGCTTACAGGTGAACACCGGGGAGCTGTTTTTT. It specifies CASSLQVNTGELFF.

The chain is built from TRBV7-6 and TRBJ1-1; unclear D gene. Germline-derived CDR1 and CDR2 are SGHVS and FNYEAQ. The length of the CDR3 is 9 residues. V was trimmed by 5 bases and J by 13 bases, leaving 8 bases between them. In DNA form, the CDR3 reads TGTGCCAGCAGCCCCCCCGATTTCTTT. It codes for CASSPPDFF. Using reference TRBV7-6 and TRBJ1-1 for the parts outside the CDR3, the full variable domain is GAGVSQSPRYKVTKRGQDVALRCDPISGHVSLYWYRQALGQGPEFLTYFNYEAQQDKSGLPNDRFSAERPEGSISTLTIQRTEQRDSAMYRCASSPPDFFGQGTRLTVV.